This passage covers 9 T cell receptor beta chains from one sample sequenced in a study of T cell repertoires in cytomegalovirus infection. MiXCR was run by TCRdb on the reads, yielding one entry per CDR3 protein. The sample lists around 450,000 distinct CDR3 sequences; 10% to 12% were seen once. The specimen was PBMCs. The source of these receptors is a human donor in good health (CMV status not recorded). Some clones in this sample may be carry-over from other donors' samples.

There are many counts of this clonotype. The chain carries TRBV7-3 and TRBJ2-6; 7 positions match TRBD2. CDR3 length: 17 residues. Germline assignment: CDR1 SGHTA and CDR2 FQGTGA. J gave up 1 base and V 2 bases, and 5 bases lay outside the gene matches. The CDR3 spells CASSLGGGWSGANVLTF. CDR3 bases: TGTGCCAGCAGCTTAGGGGGGGGATGGTCTGGGGCCAACGTCCTGACTTTC.

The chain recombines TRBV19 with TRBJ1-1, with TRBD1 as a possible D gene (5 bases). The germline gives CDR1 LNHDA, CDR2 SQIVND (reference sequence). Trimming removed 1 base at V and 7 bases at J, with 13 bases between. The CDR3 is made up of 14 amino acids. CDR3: CASSIVSGTGEAFF. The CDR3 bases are TGTGCCAGTAGTATAGTTTCCGGGACCGGTGAAGCTTTCTTT.

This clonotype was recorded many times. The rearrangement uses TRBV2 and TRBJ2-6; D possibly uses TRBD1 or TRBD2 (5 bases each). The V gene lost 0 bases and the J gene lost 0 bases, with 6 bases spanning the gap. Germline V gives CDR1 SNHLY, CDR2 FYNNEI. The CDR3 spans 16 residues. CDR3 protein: CASSEAGTSGANVLTF. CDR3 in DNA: TGTGCCAGCAGTGAAGCCGGGACCTCTGGGGCCAACGTCCTGACTTTC. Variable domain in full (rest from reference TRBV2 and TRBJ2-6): EPEVTQTPSHQVTQMGQEVILRCVPISNHLYFYWYRQILGQKVEFLVSFYNNEISEKSEIFDDQFSVERPDGSNFTLKIRSTKLEDSAMYFCASSEAGTSGANVLTFGAGSRLTVL.

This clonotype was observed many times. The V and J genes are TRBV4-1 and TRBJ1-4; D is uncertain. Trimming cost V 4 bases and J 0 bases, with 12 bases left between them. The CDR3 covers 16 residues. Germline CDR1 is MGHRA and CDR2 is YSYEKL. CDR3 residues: CASSLGKKATNEKLFF. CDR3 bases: TGCGCCAGCAGCCTGGGGAAGAAGGCAACTAATGAAAAACTGTTTTTT.

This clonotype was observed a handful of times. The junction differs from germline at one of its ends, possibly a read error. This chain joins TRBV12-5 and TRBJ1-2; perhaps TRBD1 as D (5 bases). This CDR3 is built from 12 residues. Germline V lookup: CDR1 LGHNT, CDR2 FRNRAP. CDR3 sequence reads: CASGGTNYGYTF. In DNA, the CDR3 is TGTGCTAGTGGCGGGACTAATTATGGCTACACCTTC. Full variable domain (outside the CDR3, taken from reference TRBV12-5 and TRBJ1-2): DARVTQTPRHKVTEMGQEVTMRCQPILGHNTVFWYRQTMMQGLELLAYFRNRAPLDDSGMPKDRFSAEMPDATLATLKIQPSEPRDSAVYFCASGGTNYGYTFGSGTRLTVV.

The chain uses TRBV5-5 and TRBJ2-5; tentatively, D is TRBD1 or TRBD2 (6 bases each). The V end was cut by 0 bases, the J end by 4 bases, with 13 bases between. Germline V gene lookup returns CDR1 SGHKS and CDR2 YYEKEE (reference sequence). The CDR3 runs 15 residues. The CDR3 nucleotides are TGTGCCAGCAGCTTGGGTTACAGGGACTTAGAGACCCAGTACTTC. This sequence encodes CASSLGYRDLETQYF.

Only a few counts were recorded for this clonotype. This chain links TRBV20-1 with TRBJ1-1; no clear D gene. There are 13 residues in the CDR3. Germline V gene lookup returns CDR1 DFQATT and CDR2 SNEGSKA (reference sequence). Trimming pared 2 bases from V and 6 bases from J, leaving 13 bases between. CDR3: CSARIGFRAEAFF. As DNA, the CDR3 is TGCAGTGCTAGAATCGGGTTTCGGGCTGAAGCTTTCTTT.

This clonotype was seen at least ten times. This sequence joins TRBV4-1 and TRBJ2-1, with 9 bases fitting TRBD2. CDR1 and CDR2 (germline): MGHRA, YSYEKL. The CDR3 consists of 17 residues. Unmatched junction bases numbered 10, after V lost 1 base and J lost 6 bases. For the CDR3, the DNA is TGCGCCAGCAGCCAAGGGATAGCGGGGGCCCGCCTCAATGAGCAGTTCTTC. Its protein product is CASSQGIAGARLNEQFF.

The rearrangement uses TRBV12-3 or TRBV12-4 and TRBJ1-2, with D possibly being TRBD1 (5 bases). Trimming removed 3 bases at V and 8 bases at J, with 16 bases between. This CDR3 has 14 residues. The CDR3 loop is CASSFGGAARGYTF. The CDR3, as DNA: TGTGCCAGCAGTTTTGGAGGGGCCGCGAGGGGCTACACCTTC.